Below are 20 T cell receptor beta chains sequenced from a single sample in a study of cytomegalovirus exposure and HLA in healthy donors. PCR involved 60 Vbeta and 13 Jbeta primers. Method: immunoSEQ multiplex PCR; TCRdb's copy keeps in-frame clones and lacks some. This repertoire shows about 71,000 clones, 70% found once; its top ten account for around 9.7%. Sequences were obtained from PBMCs. These receptors were collected from a woman in her 50s in good health and CMV-seropositive.

This clone was counted between two and nine times. This rearrangement joins TRBV7-6 to TRBJ2-1; D gene ambiguous. The germline gives CDR1 SGHVS, CDR2 FNYEAQ. The CDR3 length is 14 residues. The V end was cut by 5 bases, the J end by 10 bases, with 18 bases between. CDR3 sequence reads: CASSQRLAAMEQFF. The CDR3 DNA reads as TGTGCCAGCAGCCAACGACTGGCCGCCATGGAGCAGTTCTTC.

V is TRBV27 and J is TRBJ2-7; no reliable D call. The V and J ends lost 6 bases and 5 bases respectively, with 8 bases between them. Germline V gene sequence: CDR1 MNHEY, CDR2 SMNVEV (reference sequence). The CDR3 runs to 11 residues. Written as DNA, the CDR3 is TGTGCCAGCAGGAGTATCCACGAGCAGTACTTC. The encoded protein is CASRSIHEQYF.

The chain combines TRBV4-3 with TRBJ1-4; D is unresolved. Between the trimmed V and J ends, which lost 6 bases and 8 bases, there was a span of 13 bases. This CDR3 is built from 13 residues. Germline CDR1 is LGHNA and CDR2 is YSLEER. CDR3 sequence (DNA): TGCGCCAGCAGTCGGACCACGGGGGAAAAACTGTTTTTT. Amino acid sequence: CASSRTTGEKLFF.

This clone came up once. The chain combines TRBV11-3 with TRBJ2-1; D is perhaps TRBD1 (5 bases). CDR1 and CDR2 (germline): SGHNT, YENEEA. V gave up 0 bases and J gave up 1 base, with 7 bases separating them. The CDR3 runs 15 residues. As DNA, the CDR3 is TGTGCCAGCAGCTTAGATCAGGGATCCTACAATGAGCAGTTCTTC. Translation gives CASSLDQGSYNEQFF.

The V gene is TRBV5-1, the J gene TRBJ1-2, with D perhaps TRBD1 (5 bases). The V gene lost 4 bases and the J gene lost 7 bases, with 17 bases spanning the gap. CDR3 length: 14 amino acids. The germline V gene encodes CDR1 SGHRS and CDR2 YFSETQ. DNA for the CDR3: TGCGCCAGCAGCCCATCCGACAGTTCCCTTGGCTACACCTTC. Translated, it gives CASSPSDSSLGYTF.

V and J are TRBV2 and TRBJ2-7; 9 bases are shared with TRBD1. The CDR3 sequence is 13 residues long. V lost 8 bases to trimming and J lost 4 bases; unmatched junction nucleotides: 6. CDR1 is SNHLY, CDR2 FYNNEI, per germline. For the CDR3, the DNA is TGTGCCAGCCTGGGACAGGGCCGGTACGAGCAGTACTTC. Residues: CASLGQGRYEQYF. The full variable domain, with the rest looked up from reference TRBV2 and TRBJ2-7, is EPEVTQTPSHQVTQMGQEVILRCVPISNHLYFYWYRQILGQKVEFLVSFYNNEISEKSEIFDDQFSVERPDGSNFTLKIRSTKLEDSAMYFCASLGQGRYEQYFGPGTRLTVT.

The gene calls are TRBV27 and TRBJ2-7, with a tentative D call TRBD2 (5 bases). The CDR3 extends over 15 amino acids. Trimming took 4 bases from V and 1 from J, leaving 14 bases between them. Germline loops: CDR1 MNHEY, CDR2 SMNVEV (reference sequence). CDR3 residues: CASSSGNTPSYEQYF. In nucleotides, the CDR3 is TGTGCCAGCAGTTCGGGGAACACGCCGTCCTACGAGCAGTACTTC.

This clone was seen a handful of times. This chain joins TRBV11-2 and TRBJ2-7; possible D gene TRBD2, 7 bases. V gave up 3 bases and J gave up 1 base, with 19 bases separating them. In germline, CDR1 is SGHAT, CDR2 FQNNGV. The CDR3 sequence is 17 residues long. This CDR3 reads CASSFGGLAASSYEQYF. CDR3 DNA: TGTGCCAGCAGCTTCGGGGGGCTAGCGGCTTCTTCCTACGAGCAGTACTTC.

The chain has TRBV27 and TRBJ1-5; 10 bases fit TRBD1. CDR1 MNHEY and CDR2 SMNVEV come from the germline V gene (reference sequence). V shed 0 bases, J shed 1 base, and the junction held 3 bases outside the gene matches. The length of the CDR3 is 17 residues. In nucleotides, the CDR3 is TGTGCCAGCAGTTTATCCAGACAGGGGGCGAGCAATCAGCCCCAGCATTTT. Translation gives CASSLSRQGASNQPQHF.

The chain uses TRBV7-9 and TRBJ2-7; D perhaps matches TRBD2 (6 bases). Germline assignment: CDR1 SEHNR and CDR2 FQNEAQ (reference sequence). This CDR3 is built from 17 residues. Trimming took off 1 base at V and 3 bases at J, with 19 bases between the two ends. The CDR3 loop is CASSLDYTGVAHYEQYF. The DNA of the CDR3 is TGTGCCAGCAGCTTAGATTATACGGGAGTAGCCCACTACGAGCAGTACTTC.

The chain uses TRBV28 and TRBJ2-5; 7 bases line up with TRBD2. The CDR3 runs to 14 residues. Germline lookup yields CDR1 MDHEN and CDR2 SYDVKM. V lost 6 bases, J lost 2 bases, and 6 bases stayed unmatched. The CDR3 loop is CASSPSGKQETQYF. The CDR3, as DNA: TGTGCCAGCAGCCCTAGCGGAAAGCAAGAGACCCAGTACTTC.

The V call is TRBV9, the J call TRBJ1-3; tentative D call: TRBD1 (6 bases). The V gene's germline CDR1 is SGDLS and CDR2 YYNGEE. The CDR3 runs to 16 residues. Between the trimmed V and J ends, which lost 2 bases and 1 base, there was a span of 13 bases. The CDR3 protein is CASSVTDRISGNTIYF. Written as DNA, the CDR3 is TGTGCCAGCAGCGTCACCGACAGGATTTCTGGAAACACCATATATTTT.

This rearrangement joins TRBV7-8 to TRBJ2-5; 7 positions agree with TRBD1. The closer fit of TRBJ2-7 to the DNA end suggests the J call may be wrong. This CDR3 is built from 14 residues. Per germline, CDR1 SGHVS and CDR2 FQNEAQ. The CDR3 spells CASGPWTGFSEQYF. In nucleotides, the CDR3 is TGTGCCAGCGGTCCCTGGACAGGTTTCAGCGAGCAGTACTTC.

The V call is TRBV7-2, the J call TRBJ2-1; weak D call: TRBD1 (6 bases). The CDR3 has 11 amino acids. Germline-derived CDR1 and CDR2 are SGHTA and FQGNSA. V gave up 6 bases and J gave up 10 bases, with 10 bases separating them. The CDR3 DNA sequence: TGTGCCAGCAGACGGACAGTCGAGCAGTTCTTC. Protein: CASRRTVEQFF.

The CDR3 DNA sequence: TGTGCCAGCGTGAGAGAATATGGCTACACCTTC. The encoded protein is CASVREYGYTF. This rearrangement joins TRBV21-1 to TRBJ1-2. TRBV21-1 is termed a pseudogene. This CDR3 contains 11 residues.

V gene TRBV7-2 combines with J gene TRBJ2-5; D gene unclear. The germline V gene encodes CDR1 SGHTA and CDR2 FQGNSA. The CDR3 is 12 residues long. V was shortened by 5 bases and J by 2 bases, with 6 bases between the two germline ends. The DNA of the CDR3 is TGTGCCAGCAGCCTTCCTCAAGAGACCCAGTACTTC. It translates to CASSLPQETQYF.

The chain combines TRBV19 with TRBJ1-5, with 8 bases lining up with TRBD1. The ends lost 6 bases at V and 6 bases at J; junction bases unmatched: 4. Germline CDR1 LNHDA, CDR2 SQIVND (reference sequence). CDR3 length: 13 residues. CDR3 amino acids: CASRDRESQPQHF. The CDR3 DNA sequence: TGTGCCAGTAGGGACAGGGAAAGTCAGCCCCAGCATTTT.

This chain connects TRBV6-1 to TRBJ2-1; 10 bases are a match to TRBD2. The V segment lost 10 bases and the J segment 8 bases; nucleotides outside the gene matches: 14. The CDR3 totals 15 residues. In germline, CDR1 is MNHNS, CDR2 SASEGT. CDR3 sequence: CATGHLAGERDEQFF. The CDR3 coding sequence is TGTGCCACCGGGCACCTAGCGGGGGAAAGAGATGAGCAGTTCTTC.

This chain uses TRBV5-1 with TRBJ2-5, with 10 bases matching TRBD2. Trimming at V came to 1 base and at J to 5 bases, leaving 5 bases not matched to a gene. This CDR3 is 15 amino acids long. Germline CDR1 and CDR2: SGHRS and YFSETQ. DNA for the CDR3: TGCGCCAGCAGCTTGCAGCGGGAGGGCAGCGAGACCCAGTACTTC. Its translation is CASSLQREGSETQYF.

The chain recombines TRBV7-2 with TRBJ1-1; D is possibly TRBD1 (6 bases). The V end was cut by 5 bases, the J end by 1 base, with 11 bases between. The germline gives CDR1 SGHTA, CDR2 FQGNSA. The CDR3 length is 14 residues. The CDR3 is CASSKQGQNTEAFF. CDR3 coding DNA: TGTGCCAGCAGCAAACAGGGACAGAACACTGAAGCTTTCTTT.